This T cell receptor (beta chain) originates from a study of blood T cell repertoires in COVID-19. This clone came up once. CDR1 is SGHNT, CDR2 YYREEE, per germline (reference sequence). The ends lost 2 bases at V and 12 bases at J; junction bases unmatched: 4. This CDR3 has 12 residues. Data came from immunoSEQ multiplex PCR; TCRdb stores just in-frame clones and leaves some out. The top ten clones hold roughly 13% of a sample with roughly 200,000 clones, 70% to 80% of them seen once. The chain carries TRBV5-4 and TRBJ2-4; 8 bases fit TRBD1. The sequenced material came from peripheral blood. The clonotype comes from a man aged 50-60 years who had recovered from COVID-19. The CDR3 here is CASSFGQGSQYF. As DNA, the CDR3 is TGTGCCAGCAGCTTTGGACAGGGCAGTCAGTACTTC. The full variable domain, completed using reference TRBV5-4 and TRBJ2-4, is ETGVTQSPTHLIKTRGQQVTLRCSSQSGHNTVSWYQQALGQGPQFIFQYYREEENGRGNFPPRFSGLQFPNYSSELNVNALELDDSALYLCASSFGQGSQYFGAGTRLSVL.